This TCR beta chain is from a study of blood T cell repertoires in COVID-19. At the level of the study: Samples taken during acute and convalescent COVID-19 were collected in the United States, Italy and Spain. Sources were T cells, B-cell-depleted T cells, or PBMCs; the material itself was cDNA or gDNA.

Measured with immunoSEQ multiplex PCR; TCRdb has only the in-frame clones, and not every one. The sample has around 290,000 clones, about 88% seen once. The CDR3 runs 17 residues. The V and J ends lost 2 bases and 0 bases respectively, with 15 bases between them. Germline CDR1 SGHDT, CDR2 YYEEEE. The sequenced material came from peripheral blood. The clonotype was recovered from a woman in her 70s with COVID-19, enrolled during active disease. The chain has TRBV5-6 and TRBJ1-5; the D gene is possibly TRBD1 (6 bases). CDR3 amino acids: CASSFRQADYSNQPQHF. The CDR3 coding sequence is TGTGCCAGCAGCTTTCGACAGGCCGATTATAGCAATCAGCCCCAGCATTTT.